A selection of T cell receptor beta chains follows, all from one sample in a study of response to subunit inactivated influenza vaccine. Using its own MiXCR run on the RT-PCR reads, TCRdb lists one record per CDR3 protein. This table holds hundreds of thousands of distinct CDR3 sequences, roughly 8.2% found once. Sequencing was performed on PBMCs from blood, taken around 25 months after vaccination. The receptors stem from a man aged 50-75 years who received an inactivated influenza vaccine. CDR3s include the opening cysteine and the closing phenylalanine or tryptophan. Each record gives: D gene, clone size, J gene, V gene, CDR3 protein, CDR3 DNA. D genes are given only for firm matches. Rows give clone size only sometimes, using once, few, many, or a class for an expanded clone.

D: -; size: -; J: TRBJ2-7; V: TRBV5-1; CDR3: CASSLAAPTGEQYF; DNA: TGCGCCAGCAGCTTGGCCGCCCCAACTGGGGAGCAGTACTTC
D: -; size: -; J: TRBJ2-3; V: TRBV20-1; CDR3: CSASIGLSTDTQYF; DNA: TGCAGTGCTAGTATAGGTCTGAGCACAGATACGCAGTATTTT
D: TRBD2; size: few; J: TRBJ2-3; V: TRBV5-1; CDR3: CASSLMTSGVGDTQYF; DNA: TGCGCCAGCAGCTTGATGACTAGCGGGGTTGGAGATACGCAGTATTTT
D: -; size: -; J: TRBJ1-3; V: TRBV14; CDR3: CASSQDRVFSGNTIYF; DNA: TGTGCCAGCAGCCAAGATCGGGTTTTCTCTGGAAACACCATATATTTT
D: -; size: few; J: TRBJ2-7; V: TRBV11-2; CDR3: CASSSRGPTAYEQYF; DNA: TGTGCCAGCAGCTCCCGGGGCCCTACGGCCTACGAGCAGTACTTC
D: TRBD2; size: -; J: TRBJ2-3; V: TRBV5-1; CDR3: CASSRGGTSYTDTQYF; DNA: TGCGCCAGCAGCCGGGGGGGGACGTCCTACACAGATACGCAGTATTTT
D: TRBD2; size: few; J: TRBJ2-7; V: TRBV12-3/TRBV12-4; CDR3: CASSETSGLVEQYF; DNA: TGTGCCAGCAGCGAGACTAGCGGTTTGGTCGAGCAGTACTTC
D: -; size: -; J: TRBJ2-1; V: TRBV19; CDR3: CASSIGGRQVYNEQFF; DNA: TGTGCCAGTAGTATAGGAGGACGGCAAGTCTACAATGAGCAGTTCTTC
D: TRBD2; size: few; J: TRBJ2-5; V: TRBV20-1; CDR3: CSASLAGGQVTQYF; DNA: TGCAGTGCTAGCCTAGCGGGGGGGCAAGTGACCCAGTACTTC
D: TRBD1; size: many; J: TRBJ1-5; V: TRBV3-1; CDR3: CASSQGGTANQPQHF; DNA: TGTGCCAGCAGCCAAGGGGGGACAGCTAATCAGCCCCAGCATTTT
D: -; size: -; J: TRBJ2-7; V: TRBV20-1; CDR3: CSAKGRVYEQYF; DNA: TGCAGTGCAAAGGGACGGGTCTACGAGCAGTACTTC
D: TRBD1; size: many; J: TRBJ1-4; V: TRBV10-3; CDR3: CAISSGTGRYEKLFF; DNA: TGTGCCATCAGTTCTGGGACAGGGCGGTATGAAAAACTGTTTTTT
D: -; size: few; J: TRBJ2-1; V: TRBV3-1; CDR3: CASSQAGGIYNEQFF; DNA: TGTGCCAGCAGCCAAGCCGGAGGGATTTACAATGAGCAGTTCTTC
D: -; size: many; J: TRBJ1-4; V: TRBV6-5; CDR3: CASSYSSGGEKLFF; DNA: TGTGCCAGCAGTTACTCGAGTGGCGGGGAAAAACTGTTTTTT
D: -; size: many; J: TRBJ2-3; V: TRBV12-3/TRBV12-4; CDR3: CAIRGLLGTDTQYF; DNA: TGTGCCATCAGAGGGCTGTTGGGCACAGATACGCAGTATTTT
D: TRBD2; size: many; J: TRBJ2-3; V: TRBV27; CDR3: CASSYLAGTGTDTQYF; DNA: TGTGCCAGCAGTTACCTAGCGGGAACGGGGACAGATACGCAGTATTTT
D: TRBD2; size: -; J: TRBJ2-5; V: TRBV29-1; CDR3: CSVPLAGEETQYF; DNA: TGCAGCGTTCCTCTAGCGGGGGAAGAGACCCAGTACTTC
D: -; size: -; J: TRBJ1-1; V: TRBV6-2/TRBV6-3; CDR3: CASQAQGNTEAFF; DNA: TGTGCCAGTCAGGCTCAGGGGAACACTGAAGCTTTCTTT
D: -; size: many; J: TRBJ2-3; V: TRBV9; CDR3: CASSVVAGTYTDTQYF; DNA: TGTGCCAGCAGCGTAGTCGCCGGGACTTACACAGATACGCAGTATTTT
D: -; size: few; J: TRBJ1-4; V: TRBV7-9; CDR3: CASSRAIKVRGEKLFF; DNA: TGTGCCAGCAGCCGCGCCATAAAGGTTAGGGGGGAAAAACTGTTTTTT
D: TRBD2; size: many; J: TRBJ2-1; V: TRBV20-1; CDR3: CSAPTSGRSMEFF; DNA: TGCAGTGCTCCGACTAGCGGGAGATCGATGGAGTTCTTC
D: -; size: many; J: TRBJ2-7; V: TRBV7-2; CDR3: CASSPKTGPSIEQYF; DNA: TGTGCCAGCAGCCCCAAGACGGGACCCTCTATCGAGCAGTACTTC
D: -; size: few; J: TRBJ2-3; V: TRBV6-2/TRBV6-3; CDR3: CASSYGSALGTDTQYF; DNA: TGTGCCAGCAGTTACGGGAGCGCTTTAGGCACAGATACGCAGTATTTT
D: -; size: -; J: TRBJ2-1; V: TRBV7-9; CDR3: CASSTIAPPDNEQFF; DNA: TGTGCCAGCAGCACAATAGCGCCCCCTGACAATGAGCAGTTCTTC
D: -; size: few; J: TRBJ2-7; V: TRBV15; CDR3: CATSSGGRGLNPYEQYF; DNA: TGTGCCACCAGCAGTGGGGGGCGCGGTCTGAACCCCTACGAGCAGTACTTC
D: -; size: many; J: TRBJ1-4; V: TRBV10-2; CDR3: CASRGFVREKLFF; DNA: TGCGCCAGCAGGGGGTTTGTCCGGGAAAAACTGTTTTTT
D: -; size: -; J: TRBJ2-7; V: TRBV6-2/TRBV6-3; CDR3: CASRWLQGVHEQYF; DNA: TGTGCCAGCAGATGGCTACAGGGTGTCCACGAGCAGTACTTC
D: -; size: many; J: TRBJ2-7; V: TRBV21-1; CDR3: CASIQVGVYEQYF; DNA: TGTGCCAGCATTCAAGTGGGGGTATACGAGCAGTACTTC
D: -; size: -; J: TRBJ2-7; V: TRBV4-2; CDR3: CASSQRTGLYEQYF; DNA: TGTGCCAGCAGCCAAAGAACAGGGTTGTACGAGCAGTACTTC
D: TRBD1; size: many; J: TRBJ1-1; V: TRBV3-1; CDR3: CASSLLRPDRGAEAFF; DNA: TGTGCCAGCAGCCTATTAAGGCCCGACAGGGGGGCTGAAGCTTTCTTT
D: -; size: -; J: TRBJ2-7; V: TRBV12-3/TRBV12-4; CDR3: CASSFRREYEQYF; DNA: TGTGCCAGCAGTTTTCGCAGAGAATACGAGCAGTACTTC
D: -; size: -; J: TRBJ2-2; V: TRBV29-1; CDR3: CSVTKNANTGELFF; DNA: TGCAGCGTGACTAAGAACGCGAACACCGGGGAGCTGTTTTTT
D: -; size: many; J: TRBJ2-7; V: TRBV7-2; CDR3: CASSKSGSYEQYF; DNA: TGTGCCAGCAGCAAAAGTGGCTCCTACGAGCAGTACTTC
D: -; size: few; J: TRBJ1-3; V: TRBV18; CDR3: CASSQQYSGNTIYF; DNA: TGTGCCAGCTCACAACAGTACTCTGGAAACACCATATATTTT
D: -; size: -; J: TRBJ1-6; V: TRBV20-1; CDR3: CSASLPGTDSYNSPLHF; DNA: TGCAGTGCTAGCCTACCAGGAACCGACTCCTATAATTCACCCCTCCACTTT
D: TRBD1; size: many; J: TRBJ1-6; V: TRBV30; CDR3: CAWRDRDFYNSPLHF; DNA: TGTGCCTGGAGGGACAGGGACTTCTATAATTCACCCCTCCACTTT
D: TRBD2; size: -; J: TRBJ2-7; V: TRBV7-9; CDR3: CASSAGLATGEQYF; DNA: TGTGCCAGCAGCGCGGGACTAGCGACGGGTGAGCAGTACTTC
D: TRBD1; size: few; J: TRBJ2-3; V: TRBV20-1; CDR3: CSARGQLNTDTQYF; DNA: TGCAGTGCTAGGGGACAGCTTAACACAGATACGCAGTATTTT
D: TRBD2; size: many; J: TRBJ2-3; V: TRBV5-1; CDR3: CASSIQAGVADTQYF; DNA: TGCGCCAGCAGCATACAAGCGGGAGTGGCAGATACGCAGTATTTT
D: -; size: few; J: TRBJ2-3; V: TRBV30; CDR3: CAWRVDSTDTQYF; DNA: TGTGCCTGGAGGGTAGACAGCACAGATACGCAGTATTTT
D: -; size: -; J: TRBJ2-5; V: TRBV20-1; CDR3: CSAQQWRQETQYF; DNA: TGCAGTGCTCAACAATGGCGGCAAGAGACCCAGTACTTC
D: TRBD2; size: once; J: TRBJ2-7; V: TRBV5-1; CDR3: CASSSFTSSGEVGQYF; DNA: TGCGCCAGCAGCTCATTCACATCTAGCGGCGAAGTCGGGCAGTACTTC
D: -; size: -; J: TRBJ2-3; V: TRBV12-3/TRBV12-4; CDR3: CASSFSPTDTQYF; DNA: TGTGCCAGCAGTTTTAGCCCCACAGATACGCAGTATTTT
D: -; size: -; J: TRBJ1-5; V: TRBV19; CDR3: CASSIHNGQPQHF; DNA: TGTGCCAGTAGTATCCACAACGGGCAGCCCCAGCATTTT
D: TRBD1; size: many; J: TRBJ2-5; V: TRBV9; CDR3: CASSVTGTGLSQYF; DNA: TGTGCCAGCAGCGTTACCGGGACAGGCTTGTCCCAGTACTTC
D: -; size: few; J: TRBJ1-1; V: TRBV5-1; CDR3: CASSSTITSLNTEAFF; DNA: TGCGCCAGCAGCTCCACAATCACCAGTTTGAACACTGAAGCTTTCTTT
D: -; size: many; J: TRBJ1-4; V: TRBV12-3/TRBV12-4; CDR3: CASSLGGRRGEKLFF; DNA: TGTGCCAGCAGTTTAGGCGGCAGGAGGGGTGAAAAACTGTTTTTT
D: -; size: few; J: TRBJ2-1; V: TRBV10-3; CDR3: CAISRGGSYNEQFF; DNA: TGTGCCATCAGCAGGGGTGGTTCCTACAATGAGCAGTTCTTC
D: -; size: -; J: TRBJ1-2; V: TRBV9; CDR3: CASSVESNRAPYGYTF; DNA: TGTGCCAGCAGCGTAGAATCAAACAGGGCCCCCTATGGCTACACCTTC
D: TRBD2; size: few; J: TRBJ2-4; V: TRBV12-3/TRBV12-4; CDR3: CASSLRLGSSGVKNIQYF; DNA: TGTGCCAGCAGTTTACGCCTCGGTTCTAGCGGAGTCAAAAACATTCAGTACTTC
D: TRBD1; size: few; J: TRBJ2-7; V: TRBV2; CDR3: CASSELAGGYEQYF; DNA: TGTGCCAGCAGTGAATTGGCAGGGGGCTACGAGCAGTACTTC
D: -; size: few; J: TRBJ1-6; V: TRBV5-1; CDR3: CASSLAGSPNNSPLHF; DNA: TGCGCCAGCAGCTTGGCCGGGAGTCCTAATAATTCACCCCTCCACTTT
D: -; size: few; J: TRBJ1-6; V: TRBV20-1; CDR3: CSAREPGPISSPLHF; DNA: TGCAGTGCTAGAGAACCGGGCCCGATTTCCTCACCCCTCCACTTT
D: TRBD1; size: -; J: TRBJ2-5; V: TRBV5-1; CDR3: CASSPGDRDQETEYF; DNA: TGCGCCAGCAGTCCGGGGGACAGGGATCAAGAGACCGAGTACTTC
D: -; size: -; J: TRBJ1-6; V: TRBV5-1; CDR3: CASSLQTDRNSPLHF; DNA: TGCGCCAGCAGCTTGCAGACGGACAGAAATTCACCCCTCCACTTT
D: TRBD1; size: -; J: TRBJ2-1; V: TRBV14; CDR3: CASSLNRGRNLYNEQFF; DNA: TGTGCCAGCAGCCTAAACAGGGGCCGAAACCTTTACAATGAGCAGTTCTTC
D: -; size: -; J: TRBJ2-3; V: TRBV10-3; CDR3: CAISATDTQYF; DNA: TGTGCCATCAGTGCCACAGATACGCAGTATTTT
D: TRBD2; size: many; J: TRBJ2-7; V: TRBV7-9; CDR3: CASSRTSGSLGKYEQYF; DNA: TGTGCCAGCAGCCGGACTAGCGGGAGTTTAGGGAAGTACGAGCAGTACTTC
D: -; size: many; J: TRBJ2-3; V: TRBV7-9; CDR3: CASSPTGDTQYF; DNA: TGTGCCAGCAGCCCTACGGGGGATACGCAGTATTTT